Below are 26 T cell receptor beta chains sequenced from a single sample in a study of identical twins. TCRdb redid the calling of the 5' RACE reads with MiXCR, one entry per CDR3 protein. The sample lists hundreds of thousands of distinct CDR3 sequences, 7% to 7.5% occurring once. The data were also submitted as part of a second study, on yellow fever vaccine responses in identical twins.

The source material was PBMCs. The receptors were sampled from a young woman in good health.

This clonotype was recorded at least ten times. The chain couples TRBV20-1 to TRBJ1-1, with D tentatively TRBD1 (5 bases). Germline assignment: CDR1 DFQATT and CDR2 SNEGSKA (reference sequence). The V gene lost 1 base and the J gene lost 2 bases, with 8 bases spanning the gap. This CDR3 comprises 13 residues. The CDR3 protein is CSARVQVNTEAFF. The CDR3 DNA reads TGCAGTGCTAGAGTACAGGTAAACACTGAAGCTTTCTTT.

The table lists this clonotype with many counts. The gene calls are TRBV24-1 and TRBJ1-3; D is unresolved. CDR1 is KGHDR, CDR2 SFDVKD, per germline. Trimming removed 3 bases at V and 3 bases at J, with 5 bases between. The CDR3 contains 13 residues. The CDR3: CATSDDIGNTIYF. The DNA for the CDR3 is TGTGCCACCAGTGATGATATTGGAAACACCATATATTTT.

CDR3 sequence reads: CASYRLAGGHRELFF. The CDR3 DNA reads TGTGCCAGCTACCGACTGGCGGGAGGGCACCGGGAGCTGTTTTTT. This chain links TRBV11-2 with TRBJ2-2; 9 bases match TRBD2. Per germline, CDR1 SGHAT and CDR2 FQNNGV. Trimming took 8 bases from V and 9 from J; bases not matched to a gene: 13. CDR3 length: 15 residues. The full variable domain, with the rest looked up from reference TRBV11-2 and TRBJ2-2, is EAGVAQSPRYKIIEKRQSVAFWCNPISGHATLYWYQQILGQGPKLLIQFQNNGVVDDSQLPKDRFSAERLKGVDSTLKIQPAKLEDSAVYLCASYRLAGGHRELFFGEGSRLTVL.

This clonotype was counted only a few times. The rearrangement joins TRBV24-1 to TRBJ2-1; TRBD2 might be the D (6 bases). Between the trimmed V and J ends, which lost 1 base and 7 bases, there was a span of 16 bases. The CDR3 totals 16 residues. CDR1 and CDR2 from the germline V gene are KGHDR and SFDVKD. CDR3 residues: CATSDFPGEAANEQFF. CDR3 bases: TGTGCCACCAGTGATTTTCCGGGAGAGGCTGCAAATGAGCAGTTCTTC.

This clonotype was recorded only once. A read error may be the cause here, since a much bigger clone is one base away. The V call is TRBV4-1, the J call TRBJ2-2, with 7 bases that match TRBD1. The germline V gene has CDR1 MGHRA and CDR2 YSYEKL. CDR3 length: 16 residues. For the CDR3, the DNA is TGCGCCAGCAGCCATGCCGGGACAGTCGGTTCCGGGGAGCTGTCTTTT. It yields the protein CASSHAGTVGSGELSF.

This clonotype has only a few counts. The V gene is TRBV27, the J gene TRBJ2-1, with 9 bases lining up with TRBD1. The CDR3 runs to 15 residues. Germline lookup yields CDR1 MNHEY and CDR2 SMNVEV (reference sequence). Germline trimming cut 3 bases from V and 5 bases from J; bases unmatched to any gene: 5. CDR3 in DNA: TGTGCCAGCAGTTTTCTCGACAGGGGGAACAATGAGCAGTTCTTC. Protein sequence: CASSFLDRGNNEQFF.

The chain combines TRBV27 with TRBJ2-1; 7 nucleotides agree with TRBD2. Per germline, CDR1 MNHEY and CDR2 SMNVEV (reference sequence). The junction had 10 bases not matched to a gene; V was cut back by 5 bases and J by 0 bases. CDR3 length: 17 amino acids. CDR3 sequence: CASSGGVKRGSYNEQFF. The CDR3 DNA reads TGTGCCAGCAGTGGGGGGGTGAAAAGGGGCTCCTACAATGAGCAGTTCTTC.

Only a few counts were recorded for this clonotype. The V call is TRBV12-3 or TRBV12-4, the J call TRBJ2-4, with 10 positions matching TRBD1. This CDR3 is 16 amino acids long. Germline trimming cut 6 bases from V and 2 bases from J; bases unmatched to any gene: 7. The CDR3 sequence is CASRQDRGLTKNIQYF. In DNA form, the CDR3 reads TGTGCCAGCAGGCAAGACAGGGGGCTGACCAAAAACATTCAGTACTTC.

This chain's CDR3 is CASSRSGVGYTF. CDR3 in DNA: TGTGCCAGCAGCCGAAGCGGGGTGGGCTACACCTTC. The chain couples TRBV6-5 to TRBJ1-2; D uncertain. The CDR3 has 12 amino acids. Germline values: CDR1 MNHEY, CDR2 SVGAGI. Trimming pared 6 bases from V and 8 bases from J, leaving 13 bases between.

This rearrangement joins TRBV12-3 or TRBV12-4 to TRBJ2-3; TRBD1 matches 7 bases. The CDR3 has 13 amino acids. With V trimmed by 6 bases and J by 7 bases, 7 bases remained unmatched. The CDR3 reads CASSIGTVNTQYF. The CDR3 region has the DNA TGTGCCAGCAGCATCGGGACAGTTAATACGCAGTATTTT.

The CDR3 DNA reads as TGTGCCAGCAGTGAAGGGGTAGTCGCATCCTACGAGCAGTACTTC. Its protein is CASSEGVVASYEQYF. The chain uses TRBV2 and TRBJ2-7; D call uncertain. Trimming stripped 1 base from V and 1 base from J, with 11 bases between. Looked up from germline, CDR1 is SNHLY and CDR2 is FYNNEI. CDR3 length: 15 residues.

This clonotype has at least ten counts. The chain carries TRBV11-1 and TRBJ1-1; 7 bases agree with TRBD1. There are 18 residues in the CDR3. Germline V lookup: CDR1 SGHAT, CDR2 FQDESV (reference sequence). The trim removed 2 bases at V and 1 base at J, leaving 13 bases unmatched. CDR3 residues: CASSLRLGGGQRNTEAFF. In DNA form, the CDR3 reads TGTGCCAGCAGCTTAAGGTTGGGAGGGGGACAGAGGAACACTGAAGCTTTCTTT.

This clonotype was seen ten or more times. The rearrangement joins TRBV4-2 to TRBJ2-3; 8 positions agree with TRBD2. Germline loops: CDR1 LGHNA, CDR2 YNFKEQ. The length of the CDR3 is 16 residues. J lost 0 bases, V lost 7 bases, and 9 bases had no gene match. The CDR3 region has the DNA TGTGCCAGCACCCGGGAGGGGGGCCTTAGCACAGATACGCAGTATTTT. Its protein product is CASTREGGLSTDTQYF.

This clonotype has ten or more counts. The chain couples TRBV27 to TRBJ2-4; unclear D gene. Germline lookup yields CDR1 MNHEY and CDR2 SMNVEV (reference sequence). Deletions cut 3 bases from V and 6 bases from J, with 21 bases between. The CDR3 has 17 residues. Here the CDR3 DNA reads TGTGCCAGCAGTTTGAACCCCTCGGTCAAGCTCGGAAACATTCAGTACTTC. Translating it yields CASSLNPSVKLGNIQYF.

Ten or more counts support this clonotype. This sequence joins TRBV5-1 and TRBJ1-4; the match to TRBD1 covers 7 bases. The ends lost 4 bases at V and 8 bases at J; junction bases unmatched: 11. Germline-derived CDR1 and CDR2 are SGHRS and YFSETQ. The CDR3 spans 15 residues. CDR3 coding DNA: TGCGCCAGCAGCGAAGAGACAGGGTTGTACGAAAAACTGTTTTTT. Protein: CASSEETGLYEKLFF.

There are many counts of this clonotype. The J gene is TRBJ2-5, the V gene TRBV18; no firm D call. Germline V gene lookup returns CDR1 KGHSH and CDR2 LQKENI. The ends were cut back, 0 bases at V and 1 base at J, with 9 bases in the middle. This CDR3 comprises 15 residues. The DNA of the CDR3 is TGTGCCAGCTCACCACCGGTACAGTCCCAAGAGACCCAGTACTTC. This translates into CASSPPVQSQETQYF.

This clonotype was detected ten times or more. The J gene is TRBJ2-2, the V gene TRBV4-2; D is undetermined. CDR1 LGHNA and CDR2 YNFKEQ come from the germline V gene. The V end was cut by 0 bases, the J end by 6 bases, with 8 bases between. CDR3 length: 14 amino acids. The CDR3 DNA is TGTGCCAGCAGCCAAGATCAAGGTTCCGGGGAGCTGTTTTTT. Translating gives CASSQDQGSGELFF.

This clonotype came up a few times. The chain has TRBV7-8 and TRBJ2-7; maybe TRBD2 (6 bases). CDR3 length: 13 residues. Trimming shortened V by 3 bases and J by 5 bases, and 11 bases separated the two germline ends. The germline CDR1 and CDR2 sequences are SGHVS and FQNEAQ. DNA of the CDR3: TGTGCCAGCAGCTTTAGGTGGGGGGACGAGCAGTACGTC. It is translated as CASSFRWGDEQYV.

This clonotype was counted only a few times. The chain employs TRBV29-1 and TRBJ2-6; TRBD2 aligns across 7 bases. The CDR3 consists of 13 residues. V gave up 3 bases and J gave up 12 bases; unmatched junction bases: 8. Germline CDR1 reads SQVTM; CDR2 reads ANQGSEA. The CDR3 DNA sequence: TGCAGCGTTGACGGAGCGGGGACGTCCGTCCTGACTTTC. Protein sequence: CSVDGAGTSVLTF.

V gene TRBV2 combines with J gene TRBJ2-5; 10 bases align to TRBD2. Germline loops: CDR1 SNHLY, CDR2 FYNNEI. The ends lost 2 bases at V and 13 bases at J; junction bases unmatched: 4. This CDR3 has 12 residues. The CDR3 DNA reads TGTGCCAGCAGTGAACTAGCGGGGGTGGGGTACTTC. Encoded protein: CASSELAGVGYF.

There are many counts of this clonotype. The J gene is TRBJ2-3, the V gene TRBV10-3, with 16 bases identical to TRBD2. Germline CDR1 and CDR2: ENHRY and SYGVKD. J lost 1 base, V lost 4 bases, and 5 bases had no gene match. CDR3 length equals 18 residues. The CDR3 spells CAISGGTSGGAGTDTQYF. The CDR3 DNA sequence: TGTGCCATCAGTGGAGGGACTAGCGGGGGGGCAGGCACAGATACGCAGTATTTT.

This clonotype was counted only a few times. This chain connects TRBV24-1 to TRBJ2-3, with 11 bases matching TRBD1. The V segment lost 3 bases and the J segment 2 bases; nucleotides outside the gene matches: 3. The germline gives CDR1 KGHDR, CDR2 SFDVKD. The length of the CDR3 is 16 residues. CDR3 sequence (DNA): TGTGCCACCAGTGATATTGGACAGGGGGCCACAGATACGCAGTATTTT. The encoded protein is CATSDIGQGATDTQYF.

This clonotype has ten or more counts. The chain carries TRBV5-6 and TRBJ2-3; possible D gene TRBD2, 5 bases. The CDR3 totals 14 residues. V was clipped by 0 bases and J by 2 bases, with 7 bases between them. Germline V gives CDR1 SGHDT, CDR2 YYEEEE. The CDR3: CASSLGRTTDTQYF. Written as DNA, the CDR3 is TGTGCCAGCAGCTTGGGGAGGACCACAGATACGCAGTATTTT.

This clonotype came up a few times. Here the CDR3 reads CASSWTGGDSPLHF. The CDR3 region has the DNA TGTGCCAGCAGCTGGACAGGGGGCGATTCACCCCTCCACTTT. The chain recombines TRBV7-9 with TRBJ1-6; 11 bases are a match to TRBD1. CDR3 length equals 14 residues. Germline V gene lookup returns CDR1 SEHNR and CDR2 FQNEAQ (reference sequence). V was clipped by 4 bases and J by 8 bases; unmatched bases: 1.

This clonotype was seen ten or more times. Here the CDR3 reads CSADPGTGGNTIYF. DNA of the CDR3: TGCAGTGCTGATCCCGGGACAGGGGGGAACACCATATATTTT. The chain is built from TRBV20-1 and TRBJ1-3, with 11 positions matching TRBD1. Germline values: CDR1 DFQATT, CDR2 SNEGSKA (reference sequence). Trimming cost V 5 bases and J 7 bases; bases outside gene matches: 7. The CDR3 consists of 14 residues.

This clonotype appeared a few times. V gene TRBV24-1 combines with J gene TRBJ2-5; the D is unclear. The CDR3 sequence is 13 residues long. The germline gives CDR1 KGHDR, CDR2 SFDVKD. V was shortened by 3 bases and J by 5 bases, with 9 bases between the two germline ends. This CDR3 reads CATSDGSLETQYF. As DNA, the CDR3 is TGTGCCACCAGTGATGGGTCTTTGGAGACCCAGTACTTC.